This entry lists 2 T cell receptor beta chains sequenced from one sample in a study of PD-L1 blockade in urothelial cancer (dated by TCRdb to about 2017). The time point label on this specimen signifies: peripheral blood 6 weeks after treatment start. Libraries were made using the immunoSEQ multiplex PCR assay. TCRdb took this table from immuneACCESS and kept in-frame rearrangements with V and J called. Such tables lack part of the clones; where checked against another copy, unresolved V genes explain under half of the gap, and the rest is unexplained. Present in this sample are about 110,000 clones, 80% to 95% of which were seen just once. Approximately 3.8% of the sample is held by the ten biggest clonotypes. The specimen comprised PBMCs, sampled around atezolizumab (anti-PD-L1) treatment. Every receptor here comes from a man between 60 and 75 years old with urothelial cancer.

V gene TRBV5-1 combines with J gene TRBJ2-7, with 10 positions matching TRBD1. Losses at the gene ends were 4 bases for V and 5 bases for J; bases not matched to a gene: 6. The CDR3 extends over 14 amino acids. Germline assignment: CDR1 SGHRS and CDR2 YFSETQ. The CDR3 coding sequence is TGCGCCAGCAGCCGCCGGACAGGGGGAGACGAGCAGTACTTC. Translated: CASSRRTGGDEQYF.

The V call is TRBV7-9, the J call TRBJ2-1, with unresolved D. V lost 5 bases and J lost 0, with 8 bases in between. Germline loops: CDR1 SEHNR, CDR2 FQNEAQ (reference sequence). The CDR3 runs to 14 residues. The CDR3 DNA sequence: TGTGCCAGCAGCATAGACACCTCCTACAATGAGCAGTTCTTC. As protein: CASSIDTSYNEQFF.